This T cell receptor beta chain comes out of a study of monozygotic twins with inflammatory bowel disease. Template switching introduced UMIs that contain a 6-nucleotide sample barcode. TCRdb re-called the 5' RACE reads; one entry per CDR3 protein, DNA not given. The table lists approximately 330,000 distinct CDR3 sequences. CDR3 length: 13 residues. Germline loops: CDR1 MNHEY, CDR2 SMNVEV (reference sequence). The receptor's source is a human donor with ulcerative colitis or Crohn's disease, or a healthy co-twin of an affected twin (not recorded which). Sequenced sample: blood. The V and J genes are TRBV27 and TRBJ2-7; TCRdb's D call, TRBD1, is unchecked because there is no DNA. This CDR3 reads CASSYGNHNEQYF.